Shown below are 12 T cell receptor beta chains from a single sample sequenced in a study of prognosis after radiotherapy for stage I lung cancer. Starting from genomic DNA, TCR beta CDR3 was amplified through two-round multiplex PCR. Primers targeting each individual TRBV and TRBJ gene were applied in first-round PCR. TCRdb reprocessed the multiplex PCR reads with MiXCR, giving one entry per CDR3 protein. The data contain over 20,000 distinct CDR3 sequences, around 37% of them singletons. Sequencing was performed on PBMCs, taken before or after stereotactic body radiation therapy (not recorded which). The source of these receptors is a donor aged 50 or older with non-small cell lung cancer.

This chain connects TRBV5-1 to TRBJ1-4; possibly TRBD1 for D (6 bases). The CDR3 length is 16 residues. Trimming stripped 4 bases from V and 7 bases from J, with 20 bases between. In germline, CDR1 is SGHRS, CDR2 YFSETQ. As DNA, the CDR3 is TGCGCCAGCAGCGGGGGGACACTCCTTTGTGGTGAAAAACTGTTTTTT. Protein sequence: CASSGGTLLCGEKLFF.

This clonotype was observed a handful of times. The V and J genes are TRBV6-1 and TRBJ1-2, with D perhaps matching TRBD1 (5 bases). Germline-derived CDR1 and CDR2 are MNHNS and SASEGT. Trimming cost V 7 bases and J 2 bases, with 26 bases left between them. This CDR3 has 18 residues. CDR3: CASTPSVLGAKGNYGYTF. The CDR3 bases are TGTGCCAGCACCCCTAGCGTCCTCGGAGCGAAGGGGAACTATGGCTACACCTTC.

This clonotype was counted at least ten times. The chain uses TRBV2 and TRBJ2-5, with 7 bases aligning to TRBD2. Germline V gives CDR1 SNHLY, CDR2 FYNNEI. This CDR3 region has 15 residues. V trimming: 6 bases; J trimming: 6 bases; junction bases outside the gene matches: 13. CDR3 nucleotides: TGTGCCAGCAGATTAGCGGGCGGCCCACAGAAGACCCAGTACTTC. Its translation is CASRLAGGPQKTQYF.

The chain couples TRBV14 to TRBJ2-7; D possibly matches TRBD1 or TRBD2 (6 bases each). The CDR3 has 15 amino acids. V lost 3 bases and J 7 bases, leaving 19 bases between the germline ends. Germline V CDR1 and CDR2: SGHDN, FVKESK. The CDR3 loop is CASSHGGGTLREQYF. CDR3 nucleotides: TGTGCCAGCAGCCATGGAGGGGGAACCCTCAGGGAGCAGTACTTC.

This clonotype was counted ten times or more. The J gene is TRBJ1-1, the V gene TRBV9, with D possibly being TRBD1 (5 bases). V shed 4 bases and J shed 0 bases, with 16 bases lying between them. Germline V CDR1 and CDR2: SGDLS, YYNGEE. The CDR3 length is 16 residues. CDR3 in DNA: TGTGCCAGCAGCAGCCCTTGGGGCAAGATGAACACTGAAGCTTTCTTT. Translating it yields CASSSPWGKMNTEAFF.

This clonotype was seen ten or more times. The chain recombines TRBV14 with TRBJ2-3; D is undetermined. The CDR3 has 16 residues. With 0 bases removed from V and 2 bases from J, the gap between germline ends came to 12 bases. Germline CDR1 reads SGHDN; CDR2 reads FVKESK. This CDR3 is CASSQDVGRFTDTQYF. The CDR3 DNA reads TGTGCCAGCAGCCAAGATGTTGGCAGATTCACAGATACGCAGTATTTT.

The table lists this clonotype with a count of one. This is likely a read error, given that the CDR3 carries no conserved phenylalanine or tryptophan at its end. This sequence joins TRBV6-2 or TRBV6-3 and TRBJ2-1; D not certain. CDR3 length equals 12 residues. CDR1 and CDR2 (germline): MNHEY, SVGEGT. Trimming took off 6 bases at V and 3 bases at J, with 6 bases between the two ends. DNA for the CDR3: TGTGCCAGCAGCACGAACTACAATGAGCAGTTCTCC. Translation gives CASSTNYNEQFS.

This clonotype was seen at least ten times. The V call is TRBV5-1, the J call TRBJ2-3; D is unclear. This CDR3 is built from 12 residues. The germline V gene has CDR1 SGHRS and CDR2 YFSETQ. Trimming stripped 4 bases from V and 0 bases from J, with 3 bases between. CDR3 DNA sequence: TGCGCCAGCAGCCGCAGCACAGATACGCAGTATTTT. This codes for CASSRSTDTQYF.

The chain employs TRBV6-2 or TRBV6-3 and TRBJ2-7, with TRBD2 matching 9 bases. V dropped 5 bases and J dropped 2; count of bases not matched to a gene: 7. CDR1 is MNHEY and CDR2 is SVGEGT in the germline V gene. The length of the CDR3 is 15 residues. DNA of the CDR3: TGTGCCAGCAGTGCGCGACTAGCGGAGGCCTACGAGCAGTACTTC. This sequence encodes CASSARLAEAYEQYF.

This clonotype was found many times. The genes are TRBV19 and TRBJ1-1; 7 bases map to TRBD1. The germline CDR1 and CDR2 sequences are LNHDA and SQIVND (reference sequence). The CDR3 extends over 15 amino acids. V gave up 7 bases and J gave up 1 base; unmatched junction bases: 9. CDR3 in DNA: TGTGCCAGTACCCGGGGGGGGGACAGGAACACTGAAGCTTTCTTT. This encodes CASTRGGDRNTEAFF.

This clonotype has ten or more counts. CDR3 loop: CASRGQGAYEQYF. DNA of the CDR3: TGTGCCAGCAGGGGTCAGGGGGCCTACGAGCAGTACTTC. The chain couples TRBV27 to TRBJ2-7; 7 nucleotides align to TRBD1. Germline CDR1 reads MNHEY; CDR2 reads SMNVEV (reference sequence). V shed 6 bases, J shed 2 bases, and the junction held 4 bases outside the gene matches. The CDR3 runs to 13 residues.

This clonotype showed up just a few times. This may be a read error: a much more frequent sequence differs by one nucleotide. This rearrangement joins TRBV19 to TRBJ1-4; possibly TRBD1 for D (5 bases). Per the germline V gene, CDR1 is LNHDA and CDR2 is SQIVND (reference sequence). The CDR3 sequence is 13 residues long. Trimming stripped 9 bases from V and 4 bases from J, with 12 bases between. CDR3 loop: CASLSGNNEKLFF. CDR3 nucleotide sequence: TGTGCCAGCCTATCAGGGAATAATGAAAAACTGTTTTTT.